This T cell receptor beta chain was sequenced during a study of blood T cells in healthy people across ages. V was pared by 3 bases and J by 2 bases, with 11 bases between. The CDR3 runs 15 residues. Germline assignment: CDR1 DFQATT and CDR2 SNEGSKA (reference sequence). Study outcomes and limitations: As age increased, TCR beta diversity per million T cells fell in a roughly linear fashion.

Primers used in a second PCR of roughly 7 to 11 cycles were a sample-barcoded 5' primer and a J-beta primer mix. A single record per CDR3 protein comes from TCRdb applying MiXCR to the 5' RACE reads. Found here are some 930,000 distinct CDR3 sequences, 25% to 35% of them singletons; the top ten hold roughly 10%. About 10 milliliters of peripheral blood were drawn from each donor into EDTA-treated tubes. This clonotype appeared many times. Its specificity is not known. These data were likewise used in another study, on T cells of mothers and their children. That source notes: The donors comprised five or six children and their three healthy Caucasian mothers. Sequencing returned over 9.5 million TCR beta CDR3 reads per mother and about 2.9 million per child.

This receptor was obtained from a woman between 40 and 55 years old in good health. This sequence joins TRBV20-1 and TRBJ2-6, with no clear D. The specimen sequenced was blood. CDR3 DNA: TGCAGTGCTAGTCCCCAGGCGGCTGGGGCCAACGTCCTGACTTTC. This codes for CSASPQAAGANVLTF.